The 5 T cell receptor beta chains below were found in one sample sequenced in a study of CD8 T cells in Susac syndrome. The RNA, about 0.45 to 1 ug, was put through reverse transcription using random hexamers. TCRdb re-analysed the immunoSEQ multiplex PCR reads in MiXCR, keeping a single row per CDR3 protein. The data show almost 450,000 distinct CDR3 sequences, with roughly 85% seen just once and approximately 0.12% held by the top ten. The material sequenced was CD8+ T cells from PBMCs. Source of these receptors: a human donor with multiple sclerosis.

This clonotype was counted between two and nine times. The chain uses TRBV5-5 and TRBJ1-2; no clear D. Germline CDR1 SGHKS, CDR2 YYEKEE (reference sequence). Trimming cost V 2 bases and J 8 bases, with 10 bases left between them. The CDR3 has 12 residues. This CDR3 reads CASSFINRGYTF. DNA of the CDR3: TGTGCCAGCAGCTTTATTAATAGGGGCTACACCTTC.

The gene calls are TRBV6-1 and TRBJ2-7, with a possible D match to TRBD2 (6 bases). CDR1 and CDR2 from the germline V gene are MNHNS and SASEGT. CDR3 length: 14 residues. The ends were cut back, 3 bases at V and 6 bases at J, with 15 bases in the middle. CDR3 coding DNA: TGTGCCAGCAGTGACTCCGGGGGATTAGCCGAGCAGTACTTC. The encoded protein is CASSDSGGLAEQYF.

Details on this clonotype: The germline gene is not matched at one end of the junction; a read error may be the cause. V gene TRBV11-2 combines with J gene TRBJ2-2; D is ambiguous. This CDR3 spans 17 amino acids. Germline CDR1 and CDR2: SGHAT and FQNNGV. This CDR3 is CASSHQPQPTNTRELFF. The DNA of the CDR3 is TGTGCCAGCAGCCATCAACCCCAGCCGACGAACACCAGGGAGCTGTTTTTT.

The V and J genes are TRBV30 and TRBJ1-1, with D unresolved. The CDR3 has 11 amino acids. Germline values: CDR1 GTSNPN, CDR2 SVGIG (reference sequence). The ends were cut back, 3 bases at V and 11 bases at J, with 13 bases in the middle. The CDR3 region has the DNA TGTGCCTGGAGCTCTGGGATAGGGGCTTTCTTT. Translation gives CAWSSGIGAFF.

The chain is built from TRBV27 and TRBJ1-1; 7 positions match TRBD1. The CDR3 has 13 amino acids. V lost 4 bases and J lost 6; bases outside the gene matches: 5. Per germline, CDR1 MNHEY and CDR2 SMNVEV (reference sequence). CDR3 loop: CASSSTGKAEAFF. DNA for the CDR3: TGTGCCAGCAGTTCGACAGGGAAGGCTGAAGCTTTCTTT.